The 26 T cell receptor beta chains presented below share a single source sample, sequenced in a study of cytomegalovirus exposure and HLA in healthy donors. Profiling relied on immunoSEQ multiplex PCR, and the TCRdb table lists in-frame clones only, not all of them. Here the sample spans a few hundred thousand clones, 85% to 95% being singletons. Sequenced sample: PBMCs. Receptors were obtained from a young woman in good health and CMV-seronegative.

The rearrangement links TRBV5-1 to TRBJ1-3; tentatively, D is TRBD1 (6 bases). Trimming pared 4 bases from V and 3 bases from J, leaving 11 bases between. The CDR3 is 14 residues long. The germline V gene encodes CDR1 SGHRS and CDR2 YFSETQ. The CDR3 sequence: CASSRMTGGNTIYF. The CDR3 DNA reads TGCGCCAGCAGCCGAATGACAGGTGGAAACACCATATATTTT.

The chain couples TRBV6-1 to TRBJ2-2, with TRBD2 as a possible D gene (6 bases). The CDR3 contains 13 residues. Germline V lookup: CDR1 MNHNS, CDR2 SASEGT. V lost 4 bases and J 5 bases, leaving 8 bases between the germline ends. The CDR3, as DNA: TGTGCCAGCAGTGCCGGGGGAACCGGGGAGCTGTTTTTT. Residues: CASSAGGTGELFF.

In this sample, this clone turned up once. The rearrangement uses TRBV18 and TRBJ2-7; possibly TRBD1 for D (6 bases). This CDR3 region has 14 residues. Germline V gene sequence: CDR1 KGHSH, CDR2 LQKENI. V was cut by 5 bases and J by 2 bases, with 13 bases left in between. CDR3 sequence reads: CASSSRQVPYEQYF. The CDR3 DNA follows: TGTGCCAGCTCATCCCGACAGGTACCCTACGAGCAGTACTTC.

The chain joins TRBV6-6 to TRBJ2-7; no clear D gene. V lost 6 bases, J lost 6 bases, and 12 bases lay in between. Germline V gene sequence: CDR1 MNHNY, CDR2 SVGAGI (reference sequence). CDR3 length equals 12 residues. This CDR3 reads CASSPRTSEQYF. DNA for the CDR3: TGTGCCAGCAGCCCCCGTACGAGCGAGCAGTACTTC.

The gene calls are TRBV7-9 and TRBJ1-1; unclear D gene. The CDR3 runs to 14 residues. Germline-derived CDR1 and CDR2 are SEHNR and FQNEAQ (reference sequence). V was cut by 8 bases and J by 1 base, with 14 bases left in between. CDR3 protein: CASLIFGANTEAFF. The CDR3 bases are TGTGCCAGCTTAATTTTCGGAGCGAACACTGAAGCTTTCTTT.

This rearrangement joins TRBV25-1 to TRBJ1-2, with TRBD1 identical over 10 bases. The CDR3 runs 13 residues. Germline CDR1 reads MGHDK; CDR2 reads SYGVNS. V lost 8 bases and J lost 8; bases outside the gene matches: 8. CDR3 nucleotide sequence: TGTGCCAGCGGCCGGGACAGGGGATGGGGCTACACCTTC. Its translation is CASGRDRGWGYTF.

This rearrangement joins TRBV28 to TRBJ1-1; unclear D gene. The CDR3 is 14 amino acids. V gave up 5 bases and J gave up 4 bases, with 14 bases separating them. CDR1 is MDHEN and CDR2 is SYDVKM in the germline V gene. Here the CDR3 DNA reads TGTGCCAGCAGTATACTGAACTCGGGCACTGAAGCTTTCTTT. The encoded protein is CASSILNSGTEAFF.

V and J are TRBV6-5 and TRBJ2-1, with 8 bases identical to TRBD2. The CDR3 contains 16 residues. V trimming: 2 bases; J trimming: 4 bases; junction bases outside the gene matches: 7. CDR1 and CDR2 from the germline V gene are MNHEY and SVGAGI. CDR3 region: CASSYRTSGDYNEQFF. The CDR3 DNA reads TGTGCCAGCAGTTACCGAACTAGCGGCGATTACAATGAGCAGTTCTTC.

The chain carries TRBV5-6 and TRBJ2-7; 7 bases align to TRBD2. This CDR3 comprises 14 residues. J gave up 7 bases and V 1 base, and 8 bases lay outside the gene matches. CDR1 SGHDT and CDR2 YYEEEE come from the germline V gene. This CDR3 is CASSLLRAGGEQYF. The CDR3 region has the DNA TGTGCCAGCAGCTTGCTCAGGGCCGGGGGGGAGCAGTACTTC.

The chain couples TRBV6-1 to TRBJ2-7; 8 bases line up with TRBD1. V shed 6 bases, J shed 4 bases, and the junction held 8 bases outside the gene matches. The CDR3 sequence is 14 residues long. Germline assignment: CDR1 MNHNS and CDR2 SASEGT. CDR3 DNA: TGTGCCAGCAGCCCCGACAGGGGAGGTTACGAGCAGTACTTC. Amino acid sequence: CASSPDRGGYEQYF.

This clone was recorded only once. This chain connects TRBV11-2 to TRBJ2-7; 8 nucleotides agree with TRBD2. V gave up 5 bases and J gave up 5 bases; unmatched junction bases: 11. Germline V gene lookup returns CDR1 SGHAT and CDR2 FQNNGV. This CDR3 comprises 15 residues. CDR3 loop: CASSRISGRGNEQYF. In DNA, the CDR3 is TGTGCCAGCAGCCGGATCAGCGGGAGAGGCAACGAGCAGTACTTC.

This chain joins TRBV4-1 and TRBJ2-5, with D uncertain. V lost 1 base and J 1 base, leaving 4 bases between the germline ends. This CDR3 is 13 amino acids long. Germline V gene data show CDR1 as MGHRA and CDR2 as YSYEKL. This CDR3 reads CASSQGLQETQYF. CDR3 bases: TGCGCCAGCAGCCAAGGACTCCAAGAGACCCAGTACTTC.

The rearrangement links TRBV27 to TRBJ2-2; D ambiguous. This CDR3 spans 15 amino acids. Germline CDR1 reads MNHEY; CDR2 reads SMNVEV (reference sequence). V was clipped by 5 bases and J by 0 bases, with 10 bases between them. CDR3 residues: CASSPTEANTGELFF. CDR3 nucleotides: TGTGCCAGCAGTCCAACCGAGGCGAACACCGGGGAGCTGTTTTTT.

The CDR3 bases are TGTGCCAGCAGTGAAAACAGGGGGACATTCAGAAAAAACATTCAGTACTTC. It translates to CASSENRGTFRKNIQYF. V is TRBV2 and J is TRBJ2-4; TRBD1 matches 8 bases. V lost 2 bases and J lost 4; bases outside the gene matches: 10. The CDR3 is made up of 17 amino acids. In germline, CDR1 is SNHLY, CDR2 FYNNEI.

V usage is TRBV19 and J usage is TRBJ1-2, with a possible D match to TRBD1 (6 bases). Germline assignment: CDR1 LNHDA and CDR2 SQIVND (reference sequence). The CDR3 sequence is 16 residues long. Trimming pared 7 bases from V and 7 bases from J, leaving 25 bases between. The CDR3 here is CASMGARPTWWSGYTF. CDR3 coding DNA: TGTGCCAGTATGGGGGCCCGGCCGACCTGGTGGTCTGGCTACACCTTC.

The J gene is TRBJ1-4, the V gene TRBV6-6; D is possibly TRBD1 (5 bases). This CDR3 comprises 14 residues. Germline V gene data show CDR1 as MNHNY and CDR2 as SVGAGI (reference sequence). V was clipped by 8 bases and J by 5 bases, with 15 bases between them. The DNA for the CDR3 is TGTGCCAGCCGCACGACAGTAGAAAATGAAAAACTGTTTTTT. Translated, it gives CASRTTVENEKLFF.

This chain links TRBV19 with TRBJ2-7; D remains ambiguous. V was shortened by 3 bases and J by 1 base, with 7 bases between the two germline ends. The CDR3 loop spans 13 amino acids. The germline V gene encodes CDR1 LNHDA and CDR2 SQIVND (reference sequence). CDR3 in DNA: TGTGCCAGTAGTATTCAAATTTCCTACGAGCAGTACTTC. This codes for CASSIQISYEQYF.

The gene calls are TRBV4-1 and TRBJ2-7; 12 bases line up with TRBD2. This CDR3 is 16 amino acids long. V lost 3 bases and J lost 2; bases outside the gene matches: 5. CDR1 and CDR2 (germline): MGHRA, YSYEKL. CDR3 loop: CASSQSLAGGTYEQYF. CDR3 DNA sequence: TGCGCCAGCAGCCAGTCACTAGCGGGAGGTACCTACGAGCAGTACTTC.

The CDR3 DNA reads TGTGCCAGTAGTATACAGGGTTTTGGGACTAGCGGCGAGACCCAGTACTTC. As protein: CASSIQGFGTSGETQYF. J is TRBJ2-5 and V is TRBV19; 11 bases line up with TRBD2. Germline CDR1 and CDR2: LNHDA and SQIVND (reference sequence). With 2 bases clipped from V and 5 bases from J, the junction kept 10 bases outside the gene matches. The length of the CDR3 is 17 residues.

The chain couples TRBV27 to TRBJ2-7; 7 bases are a match to TRBD1. The CDR3 length is 16 residues. The V gene's germline CDR1 is MNHEY and CDR2 SMNVEV (reference sequence). With 5 bases clipped from V and 0 bases from J, the junction kept 10 bases outside the gene matches. CDR3 bases: TGTGCCAGCAGTATCCGAGGGGGCTTAAACTCCTACGAGCAGTACTTC. It yields the protein CASSIRGGLNSYEQYF.

V gene TRBV4-1 combines with J gene TRBJ2-1, with D possibly matching TRBD2 (5 bases). CDR1 MGHRA and CDR2 YSYEKL come from the germline V gene. Trimming pared 1 base from V and 0 bases from J, leaving 19 bases between. This CDR3 spans 19 amino acids. The chain's CDR3 is CASSQGSIHWESSYNEQFF. CDR3 sequence (DNA): TGCGCCAGCAGCCAAGGTTCGATTCATTGGGAGAGCTCCTACAATGAGCAGTTCTTC.

The V and J genes are TRBV5-1 and TRBJ2-2, with 13 bases fitting TRBD2. This CDR3 spans 17 amino acids. Germline V gene data show CDR1 as SGHRS and CDR2 as YFSETQ. Trimming removed 3 bases from V and 6 bases from J; junction bases left unmatched: 8. The CDR3, as DNA: TGCGCCAGCAGCTCGGACCTAACTAGCGGGAGGGCCGGGGAGCTGTTTTTT. Encoded protein: CASSSDLTSGRAGELFF.

The rearrangement joins TRBV11-2 to TRBJ2-1; the D gene is possibly TRBD2 (6 bases). The germline V and J ends were trimmed by 4 bases and 4 bases, with 14 bases remaining between them. The CDR3 sequence is 15 residues long. In germline, CDR1 is SGHAT, CDR2 FQNNGV. CDR3: CASSYTGTSYNEQFF. CDR3 DNA: TGTGCCAGCAGCTATACCGGGACTTCGTACAATGAGCAGTTCTTC. The entire variable domain, with the rest obtained from reference TRBV11-2 and TRBJ2-1, is as follows: EAGVAQSPRYKIIEKRQSVAFWCNPISGHATLYWYQQILGQGPKLLIQFQNNGVVDDSQLPKDRFSAERLKGVDSTLKIQPAKLEDSAVYLCASSYTGTSYNEQFFGPGTRLTVL.

This sequence joins TRBV5-1 and TRBJ2-1; D might be TRBD2 (6 bases). V was shortened by 4 bases and J by 2 bases, with 13 bases between the two germline ends. This CDR3 region has 15 residues. Germline V lookup: CDR1 SGHRS, CDR2 YFSETQ. CDR3 nucleotide sequence: TGCGCCAGCAGCCACGGGAGTGGGGCCTACAATGAGCAGTTCTTC. Amino acids: CASSHGSGAYNEQFF.

The chain is built from TRBV5-4 and TRBJ2-7; 9 nucleotides line up with TRBD1. V dropped 3 bases and J dropped 4; count of bases not matched to a gene: 5. CDR1 and CDR2 (germline): SGHNT, YYREEE (reference sequence). The CDR3 totals 14 residues. The CDR3 sequence: CASSSDRGIYEQYF. The CDR3 coding sequence is TGTGCCAGCAGCTCTGACAGGGGGATTTACGAGCAGTACTTC.

The V and J genes are TRBV30 and TRBJ2-3; the D gene is possibly TRBD2 (5 bases). Germline values: CDR1 GTSNPN, CDR2 SVGIG (reference sequence). This CDR3 region has 14 residues. Trimming stripped 3 bases from V and 4 bases from J, with 14 bases between. The CDR3, as DNA: TGTGCCTGGAGCACGGGAAAGGGTTCAGATACGCAGTATTTT. This codes for CAWSTGKGSDTQYF.